The entry below gives a single T cell receptor beta chain sequence along with its context. As yet, its antigen is unknown. The sample originates from a study of cytomegalovirus exposure and HLA in healthy donors. The CDR3 is 16 amino acids. Libraries were prepared by immunoSEQ multiplex PCR; TCRdb keeps only in-frame clonotypes and omits some of them. In the table there are 55,000 to 70,000 clones, roughly 94% of which are singletons. Broader study findings: Rare TCR sequences predominated, though certain public TCRs were found in many donors. It was found in a later analysis that first-cohort TCR clusters tended to co-occur in the 120 validation repertoires. Reports described diagnosis of cytomegalovirus status by the classifier as highly specific and sensitive.

The clonotype was recovered from a man aged 18 to 30 in good health and CMV-seronegative. The specimen sequenced was PBMCs. The chain carries TRBV21-1 and TRBJ2-7; TRBD2, as called in the table, went unchecked against the DNA. TRBV21-1 is flagged as a pseudogene. Here the CDR3 reads CASSKDRSRGSYEQYF. The CDR3 nucleotides read TGTGCCAGCAGCAAAGATAGGAGTAGAGGGTCCTACGAGCAGTACTTC.